This is a list of T cell receptor beta chains from one sample in a study of cytomegalovirus exposure and HLA in healthy donors. Sequencing was performed with immunoSEQ multiplex PCR; in TCRdb, only in-frame clones are kept and a portion is missing. The sample comprises roughly 120,000 clones, around 68% of which are singletons, and more than 9% rests with the top ten. Input material: PBMCs. These receptors were collected from a woman in her forties or fifties in good health and CMV-seropositive. Both conserved end residues are part of each CDR3. The D gene is left open where the match is weak. The size of a clone is reported for some rows only, either as once, few or many, or as a class for expanded clones.

- 14 TRBD1 TRBJ1-1 TRBV19 CASSFGQGRAEAFF TGTGCCAGTAGTTTCGGACAGGGTAGGGCCGAAGCTTTCTTT
- 16 TRBD1 TRBJ1-2 TRBV15 CATSREGQGAGRGYTF TGTGCCACCAGCAGAGAGGGGCAGGGGGCTGGTCGTGGCTACACCTTC
- 17 - TRBJ2-6 TRBV28 CASRSAGPLSGANVLTF TGTGCCAGCAGATCAGCGGGTCCTTTATCTGGGGCCAACGTCCTGACTTTC
few 15 - TRBJ1-5 TRBV11-2 CASSAGQFSNQPQHF TGTGCCAGCAGCGCCGGACAGTTTAGCAATCAGCCCCAGCATTTT
- 13 TRBD1 TRBJ1-2 TRBV7-9 CASSLGQNYGYTF TGTGCCAGCAGTTTGGGACAGAACTATGGCTACACCTTC
- 15 TRBD1 TRBJ1-5 TRBV7-8 CASSFGTVINQPQHF TGTGCCAGCAGCTTCGGGACAGTTATTAATCAGCCCCAGCATTTT
- 13 TRBD1 TRBJ1-1 TRBV30 CAWGTGVNTEAFF TGTGCCTGGGGGACAGGGGTGAACACTGAAGCTTTCTTT
- 16 TRBD1 TRBJ2-3 TRBV18 CASSPLTGGQADTQYF TGTGCCAGCTCACCACTGACAGGGGGACAAGCAGATACGCAGTATTTT
- 15 - TRBJ1-5 TRBV28 CASSLLGTQNQPQHF TGTGCCAGCAGTTTATTGGGGACACAGAATCAGCCCCAGCATTTT
- 15 - TRBJ1-5 TRBV6-1 CASSAGQTSNQPQHF TGTGCCAGCAGTGCAGGACAGACTAGCAATCAGCCCCAGCATTTT
- 14 TRBD2 TRBJ2-7 TRBV18 CASSPPLLAEEQYF TGTGCCAGCTCACCACCGTTGCTAGCGGAGGAGCAGTACTTC
- 14 - TRBJ2-2 TRBV7-9 CASSLFLSSGELFF TGTGCCAGCAGCTTATTCCTCTCGTCCGGGGAGCTGTTTTTT
few 15 TRBD1 TRBJ1-5 TRBV28 CASRTQGGRNQPQHF TGTGCCAGCAGGACACAGGGGGGCCGCAATCAGCCCCAGCATTTT
- 13 - TRBJ2-7 TRBV11-2 CASSLDPGYEQYF TGTGCCAGCAGCTTAGATCCGGGATATGAGCAGTACTTC
- 14 TRBD1 TRBJ2-7 TRBV7-2 CASSSGTVSYEQYF TGTGCCAGCAGCTCCGGGACAGTGTCCTACGAGCAGTACTTC
- 15 - TRBJ2-7 TRBV28 CASNLDSESSYEQYF TGTGCCAGCAACTTAGACAGTGAATCTTCCTACGAGCAGTACTTC
- 13 - TRBJ2-1 TRBV27 CASTAARGSGQFF TGTGCCAGCACCGCTGCCCGGGGGTCCGGGCAGTTCTTC
- 11 - TRBJ2-3 TRBV20-1 CSARNGDTQYF TGCAGTGCTAGAAACGGGGATACGCAGTATTTT
- 14 TRBD1 TRBJ2-5 TRBV6-1 CASSETGGRETQYF TGTGCCAGCAGTGAAACAGGGGGTAGGGAGACCCAGTACTTC
- 16 TRBD1 TRBJ1-2 TRBV4-2 CASSHGTGTTAYGYTF TGTGCCAGCAGCCACGGGACAGGGACCACTGCCTATGGCTACACCTTC
few 15 - TRBJ1-1 TRBV28 CASSLLSWANTEAFF TGTGCCAGCAGTTTACTCAGCTGGGCGAACACTGAAGCTTTCTTT
- 14 TRBD2 TRBJ2-5 TRBV4-2 CASSQAGGEETQYF TGTGCCAGCAGCCAAGCGGGAGGGGAAGAGACCCAGTACTTC
- 13 - TRBJ2-3 TRBV27 CASSTDSSDTQYF TGTGCCAGCAGCACTGACAGCTCAGATACGCAGTATTTT
- 13 - TRBJ1-1 TRBV6-5 CASSWTVNTEAFF TGTGCCAGCAGTTGGACAGTTAACACTGAAGCTTTCTTT
- 13 - TRBJ1-5 TRBV19 CASSRQVNQPQHF TGTGCCAGTAGTAGACAGGTCAATCAGCCCCAGCATTTT
- 14 TRBD1 TRBJ1-2 TRBV28 CASRTGQGHYGYTF TGTGCCAGCAGGACGGGACAGGGGCACTATGGCTACACCTTC
- 18 TRBD2 TRBJ2-1 TRBV4-3 CASSQDWGSGGALNEQFF TGCGCCAGCAGCCAAGATTGGGGTAGCGGGGGGGCCCTAAATGAGCAGTTCTTC
once 15 - TRBJ1-2 TRBV19 CASSDRTRNFYGYTF TGTGCCAGTAGTGACCGGACAAGAAACTTCTATGGCTACACCTTC
- 15 TRBD2 TRBJ2-3 TRBV19 CASSRTSGAADTQYF TGTGCCAGTAGTCGGACTAGCGGGGCGGCAGATACGCAGTATTTT
- 16 TRBD2 TRBJ2-5 TRBV7-6 CASSLVSGGASETQYF TGTGCCAGCAGCTTAGTGAGCGGGGGGGCATCGGAGACCCAGTACTTC
- 14 - TRBJ1-5 TRBV11-2 CASSFSGNNQPQHF TGTGCCAGCAGCTTTTCGGGAAACAATCAGCCCCAGCATTTT
- 15 - TRBJ1-1 TRBV9 CASSLSRSLNTEAFF TGTGCCAGCAGCCTATCCCGGAGTTTGAACACTGAAGCTTTCTTT
- 15 - TRBJ2-3 TRBV7-2 CASSAGQPGSDTQYF TGTGCCAGCAGCGCCGGACAGCCGGGATCAGATACGCAGTATTTT
- 14 - TRBJ1-1 TRBV29-1 CSVATRDTVTEAFF TGCAGCGTTGCTACCCGGGACACAGTCACTGAAGCTTTCTTT
- 14 TRBD1 TRBJ2-3 TRBV6-6 CASNDRASTDTQYF TGTGCCAGCAACGACAGGGCAAGCACAGATACGCAGTATTTT
few 12 - TRBJ1-4 TRBV6-5 CASRGGDEKLFF TGTGCCAGCAGAGGGGGAGATGAAAAACTGTTTTTT
- 14 - TRBJ1-1 TRBV10-3 CAIRDITYNTEAFF TGTGCCATCAGGGACATCACTTATAACACTGAAGCTTTCTTT
- 13 - TRBJ1-5 TRBV18 CASSRDSNQPQHF TGTGCCAGCTCGCGGGACAGCAATCAGCCCCAGCATTTT